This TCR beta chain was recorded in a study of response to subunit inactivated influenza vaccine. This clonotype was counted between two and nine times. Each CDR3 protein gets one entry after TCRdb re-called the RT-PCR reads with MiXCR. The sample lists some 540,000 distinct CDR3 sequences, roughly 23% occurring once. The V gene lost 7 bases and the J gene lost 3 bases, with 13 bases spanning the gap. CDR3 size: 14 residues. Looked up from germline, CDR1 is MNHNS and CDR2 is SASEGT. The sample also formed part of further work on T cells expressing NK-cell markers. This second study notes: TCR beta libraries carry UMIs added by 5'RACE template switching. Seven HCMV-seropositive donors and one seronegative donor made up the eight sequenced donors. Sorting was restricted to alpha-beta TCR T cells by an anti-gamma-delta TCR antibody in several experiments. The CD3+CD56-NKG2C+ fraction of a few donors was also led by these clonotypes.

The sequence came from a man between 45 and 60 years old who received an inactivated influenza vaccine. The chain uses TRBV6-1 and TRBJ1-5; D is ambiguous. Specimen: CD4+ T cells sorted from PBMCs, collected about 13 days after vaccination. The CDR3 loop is CASNLLTSNQPQHF. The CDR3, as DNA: TGTGCCAGCAACCTTCTGACCTCCAATCAGCCCCAGCATTTT.